The clone carrying this TCR beta chain was seen more than once but under ten times. What it binds is not known. The data originate from a study of identical twins. Germline lookup yields CDR1 DFQATT and CDR2 SNEGSKA (reference sequence). The CDR3 runs to 15 residues. J was trimmed by 5 bases and V by 6 bases; bases with no gene match: 9. Study-wide findings and caveats: Conclusions were drawn cross-sectionally by statistical analysis, without following the same donors.

A single record per CDR3 protein comes from TCRdb applying MiXCR to the 5' RACE reads. The sample contains about 690,000 distinct CDR3 sequences, around 20% of which appear only once. These same records also appear under a second study, on T cells expressing NK-cell markers. Per that study: Several experiments employed an anti-gamma-delta TCR antibody to confine sorting to alpha-beta TCR T cells.

The chain carries TRBV20-1 and TRBJ2-5, with TRBD2 matching over 13 bases. The source is a woman aged 18-29 years in good health. The sequenced material came from PBMCs. In DNA, the CDR3 is TGCAGTGCCCTAAGGCTACTAGCGGGAGGGGAGACCCAGTACTTC. The encoded protein is CSALRLLAGGETQYF.